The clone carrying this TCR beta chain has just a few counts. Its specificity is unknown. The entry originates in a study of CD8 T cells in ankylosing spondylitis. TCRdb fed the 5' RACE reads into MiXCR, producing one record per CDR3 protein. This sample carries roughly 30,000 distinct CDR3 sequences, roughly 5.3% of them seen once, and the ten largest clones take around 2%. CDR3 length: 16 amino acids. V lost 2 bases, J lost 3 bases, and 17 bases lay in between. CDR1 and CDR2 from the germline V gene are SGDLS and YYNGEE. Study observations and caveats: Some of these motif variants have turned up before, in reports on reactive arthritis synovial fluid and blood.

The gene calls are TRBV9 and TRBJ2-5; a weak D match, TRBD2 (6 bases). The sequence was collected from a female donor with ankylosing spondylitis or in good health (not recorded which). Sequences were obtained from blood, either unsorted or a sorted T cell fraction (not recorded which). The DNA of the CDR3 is TGTGCCAGCAGCGTTCGCCCCGGGACTGGAAAAGAGACCCAGTACTTC. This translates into CASSVRPGTGKETQYF.